The sequence of this T cell receptor beta chain was determined in a study of shared clonotypes between healthy human individuals. Study-level information: The donor pool was made up of a couple of women and three men aged 18 to 49.

V shed 0 bases, J shed 6 bases, and the junction held 4 bases outside the gene matches. The CDR3 loop spans 14 amino acids. From germline, CDR1 is SGHTA and CDR2 FQGNSA. The table lists this clone with a count of one. Division of CD4+ cells produced a CD45RA+ naive subset and a CD45RA-negative memory subset. Each PCR replicate from the sorted subsets contained about 200 ng DNA, which is roughly 33,000 T cell genomes. Per the original data handling: Junction-only immunoSEQ data arrived without quality scores, meaning filtering differed. The method was immunoSEQ multiplex PCR; TCRdb's version includes in-frame clones alone and lacks a portion of them. V, J and clone size reflect that table, while D and trimming were determined from the DNA. This table holds some 360,000 clones, 73% found once.

This sequence was found in a man aged 30-40 years in good health. The specimen sequenced was memory CD4+ T cells sorted from blood. The subset denotes: CD45RA-negative fraction. The chain is built from TRBV7-2 and TRBJ2-7, with TRBD2 identical over 8 bases. CDR3 amino acids: CASSLAGTSIEQYF. The CDR3 DNA follows: TGTGCCAGCAGCTTAGCAGGGACTAGTATCGAGCAGTACTTC.